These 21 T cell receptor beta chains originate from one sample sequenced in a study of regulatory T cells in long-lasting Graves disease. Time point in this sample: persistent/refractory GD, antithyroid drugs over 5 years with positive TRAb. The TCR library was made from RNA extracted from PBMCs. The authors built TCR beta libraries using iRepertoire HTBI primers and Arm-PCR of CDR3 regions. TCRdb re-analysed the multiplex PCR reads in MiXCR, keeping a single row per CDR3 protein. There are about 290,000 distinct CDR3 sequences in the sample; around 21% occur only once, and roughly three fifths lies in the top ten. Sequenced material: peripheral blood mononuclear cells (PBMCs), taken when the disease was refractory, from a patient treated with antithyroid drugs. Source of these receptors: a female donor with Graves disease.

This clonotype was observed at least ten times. As DNA, the CDR3 is TGTGCCAGCAGTGAAGTCGACGAATTGGGAGAAAAACTGTTTTTT. It specifies CASSEVDELGEKLFF. This chain connects TRBV6-1 to TRBJ1-4; D remains ambiguous. The V and J ends lost 1 base and 8 bases respectively, with 14 bases between them. This CDR3 has 15 residues. The germline CDR1 and CDR2 sequences are MNHNS and SASEGT.

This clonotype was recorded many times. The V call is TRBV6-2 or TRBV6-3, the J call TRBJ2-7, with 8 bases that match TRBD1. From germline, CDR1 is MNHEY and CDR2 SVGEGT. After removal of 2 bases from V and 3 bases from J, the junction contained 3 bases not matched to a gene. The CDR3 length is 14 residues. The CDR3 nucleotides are TGTGCCAGCAGTTACCGGACAGGGATCTACGAGCAGTACTTC. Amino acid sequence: CASSYRTGIYEQYF.

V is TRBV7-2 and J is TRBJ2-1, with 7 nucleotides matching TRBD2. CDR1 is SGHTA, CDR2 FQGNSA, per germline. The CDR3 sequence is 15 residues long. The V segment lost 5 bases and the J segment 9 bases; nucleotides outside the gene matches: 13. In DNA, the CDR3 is TGTGCCAGCAGCCCCCCTGGCGGGAGTGTGTCTGAGCAGTTCTTC. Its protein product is CASSPPGGSVSEQFF. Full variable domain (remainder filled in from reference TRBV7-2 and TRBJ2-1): GAGVSQSPSNKVTEKGKDVELRCDPISGHTALYWYRQSLGQGLEFLIYFQGNSAPDKSGLPSDRFSAERTGGSVSTLTIQRTQQEDSAVYLCASSPPGGSVSEQFFGPGTRLTVL.

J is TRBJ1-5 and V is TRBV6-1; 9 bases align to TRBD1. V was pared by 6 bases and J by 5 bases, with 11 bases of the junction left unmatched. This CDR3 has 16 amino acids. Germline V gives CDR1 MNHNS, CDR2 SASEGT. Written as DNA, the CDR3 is TGTGCCAGCAGACCACTAGGACAGGGGAAGGATCAGCCCCAGCATTTT. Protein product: CASRPLGQGKDQPQHF.

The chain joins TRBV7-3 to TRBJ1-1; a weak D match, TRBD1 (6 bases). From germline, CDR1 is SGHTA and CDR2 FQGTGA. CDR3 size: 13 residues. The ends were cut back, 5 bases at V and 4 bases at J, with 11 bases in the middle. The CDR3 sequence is CASSQGQSTEAFF. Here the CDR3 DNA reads TGTGCCAGCAGCCAAGGACAGTCCACTGAAGCTTTCTTT.

DNA for the CDR3: TGTGCCAGCAGCATTTGGAGGAACACTGAAGCTTTCTTT. Translating gives CASSIWRNTEAFF. V and J are TRBV6-1 and TRBJ1-1; D uncertain. Germline loops: CDR1 MNHNS, CDR2 SASEGT. CDR3 length: 13 amino acids. Trimming pared 6 bases from V and 1 base from J, leaving 9 bases between.

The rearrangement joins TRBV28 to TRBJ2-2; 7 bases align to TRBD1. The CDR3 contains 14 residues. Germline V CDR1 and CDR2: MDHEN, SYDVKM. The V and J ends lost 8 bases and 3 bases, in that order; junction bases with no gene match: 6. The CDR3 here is CASVAGTDTGELFF. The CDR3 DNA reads TGTGCCAGCGTCGCCGGGACAGACACCGGGGAGCTGTTTTTT.

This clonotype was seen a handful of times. The CDR3 DNA follows: TGCAGTGCTAGCCCACGACGGTACGAGCAGTACTTC. Encoded protein: CSASPRRYEQYF. The rearrangement joins TRBV20-1 to TRBJ2-7; D gene unclear. The CDR3 spans 12 residues. Germline CDR1 DFQATT, CDR2 SNEGSKA (reference sequence). The ends were cut back, 3 bases at V and 4 bases at J, with 10 bases in the middle.

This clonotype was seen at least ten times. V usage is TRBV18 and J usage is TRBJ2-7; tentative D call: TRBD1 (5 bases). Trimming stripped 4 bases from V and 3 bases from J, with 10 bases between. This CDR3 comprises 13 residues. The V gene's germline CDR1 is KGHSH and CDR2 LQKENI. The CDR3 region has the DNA TGTGCCAGCTCACTGTCGACAGACTACGAGCAGTACTTC. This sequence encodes CASSLSTDYEQYF.

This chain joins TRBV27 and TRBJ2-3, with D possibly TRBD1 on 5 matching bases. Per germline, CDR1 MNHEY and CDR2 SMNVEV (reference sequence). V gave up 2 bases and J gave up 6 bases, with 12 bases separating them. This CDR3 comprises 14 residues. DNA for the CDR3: TGTGCCAGCAGTTTAGCCAGGGTTGGCGATACGCAGTATTTT. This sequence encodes CASSLARVGDTQYF.

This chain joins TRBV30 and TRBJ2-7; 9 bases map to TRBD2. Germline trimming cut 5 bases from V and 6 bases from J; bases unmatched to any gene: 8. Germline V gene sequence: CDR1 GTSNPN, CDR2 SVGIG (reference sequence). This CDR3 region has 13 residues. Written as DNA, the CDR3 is TGTGCCTGGGATGGGCTAGCGGGAAGCGAGCAGTACTTC. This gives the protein CAWDGLAGSEQYF.

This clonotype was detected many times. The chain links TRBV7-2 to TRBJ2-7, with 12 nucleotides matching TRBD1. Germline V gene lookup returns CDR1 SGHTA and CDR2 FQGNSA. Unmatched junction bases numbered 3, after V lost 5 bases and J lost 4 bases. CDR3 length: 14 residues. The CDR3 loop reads CASSEGQGAYEQYF. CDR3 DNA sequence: TGTGCCAGCAGCGAGGGACAGGGGGCGTACGAGCAGTACTTC.

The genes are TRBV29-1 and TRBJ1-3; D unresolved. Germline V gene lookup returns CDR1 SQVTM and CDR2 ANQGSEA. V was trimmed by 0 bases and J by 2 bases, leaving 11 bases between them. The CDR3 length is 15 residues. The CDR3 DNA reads TGCAGCGTTGAAGATCCCGTATTGGCTGGAAACACCATATATTTT. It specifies CSVEDPVLAGNTIYF.

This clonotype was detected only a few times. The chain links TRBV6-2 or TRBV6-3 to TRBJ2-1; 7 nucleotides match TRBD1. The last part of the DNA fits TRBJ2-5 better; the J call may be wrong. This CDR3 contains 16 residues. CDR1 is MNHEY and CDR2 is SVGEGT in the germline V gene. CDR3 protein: CASSYLVGQRRETQYF. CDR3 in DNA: TGTGCCAGCAGTTATTTAGTGGGACAGAGGAGAGAGACCCAGTACTTC.

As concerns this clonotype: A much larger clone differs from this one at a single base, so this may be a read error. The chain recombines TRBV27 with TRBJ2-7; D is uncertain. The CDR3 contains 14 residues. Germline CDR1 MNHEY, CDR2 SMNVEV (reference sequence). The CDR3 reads CTSSWARSSYEQYF. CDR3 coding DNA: TGTACCAGCAGTTGGGCACGAAGTTCCTACGAGCAGTACTTC.

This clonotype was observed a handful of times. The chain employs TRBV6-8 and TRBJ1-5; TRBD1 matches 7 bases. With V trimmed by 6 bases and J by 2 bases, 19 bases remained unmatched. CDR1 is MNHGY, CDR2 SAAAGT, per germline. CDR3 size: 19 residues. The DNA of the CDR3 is TGTGCCAGCAGCCCTAAAACCGGGACAGCACCGATCGGCAATCAGCCCCAGCATTTT. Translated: CASSPKTGTAPIGNQPQHF.

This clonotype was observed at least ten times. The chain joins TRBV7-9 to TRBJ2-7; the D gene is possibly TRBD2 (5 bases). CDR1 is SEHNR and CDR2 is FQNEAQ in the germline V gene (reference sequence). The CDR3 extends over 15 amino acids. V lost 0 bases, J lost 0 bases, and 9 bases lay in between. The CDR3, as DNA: TGTGCCAGCAGCTTAGCGGAGGAGTACTCCTACGAGCAGTACTTC. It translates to CASSLAEEYSYEQYF.

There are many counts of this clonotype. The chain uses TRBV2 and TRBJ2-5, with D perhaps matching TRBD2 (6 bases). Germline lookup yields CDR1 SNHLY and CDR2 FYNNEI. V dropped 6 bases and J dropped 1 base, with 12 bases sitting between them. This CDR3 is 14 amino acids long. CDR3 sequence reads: CASREGTAQETQYF. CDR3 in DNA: TGTGCCAGCAGGGAGGGGACGGCCCAAGAGACCCAGTACTTC.

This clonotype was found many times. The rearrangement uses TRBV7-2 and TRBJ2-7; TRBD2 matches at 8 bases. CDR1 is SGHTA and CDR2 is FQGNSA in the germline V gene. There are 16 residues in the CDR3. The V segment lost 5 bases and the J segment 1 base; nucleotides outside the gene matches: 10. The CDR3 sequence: CASSRGVAGLSYEQYF. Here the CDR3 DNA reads TGTGCCAGCAGCAGGGGTGTAGCGGGGCTATCCTACGAGCAGTACTTC.

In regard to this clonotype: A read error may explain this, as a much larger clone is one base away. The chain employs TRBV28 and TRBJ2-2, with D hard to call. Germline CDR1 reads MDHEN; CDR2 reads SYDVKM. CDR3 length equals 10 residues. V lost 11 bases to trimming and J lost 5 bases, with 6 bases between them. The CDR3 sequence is CAGLTGELFF. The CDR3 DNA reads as TGTGCCGGCTTAACCGGGGAGCTGTTTTTT.

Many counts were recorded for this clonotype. For the CDR3, the DNA is TGCAGTGCTAGAGATGGGCGGGGGGAGGGAGAGACCCAGTACTTC. It encodes CSARDGRGEGETQYF. V usage is TRBV20-1 and J usage is TRBJ2-5, with 8 bases lining up with TRBD2. From germline, CDR1 is DFQATT and CDR2 SNEGSKA (reference sequence). Losses at the gene ends were 0 bases for V and 4 bases for J; bases not matched to a gene: 7. The CDR3 is 15 residues long.